This T cell receptor beta chain comes out of a study of shared T cell receptors in the human thymus. Sequencing used immunoSEQ multiplex PCR; TCRdb keeps in-frame clones, though not all of them. The sample includes hundreds of thousands of clones, around 82% of them seen just once. J gave up 0 bases and V 1 base, and 8 bases lay outside the gene matches. Germline V gives CDR1 GTSNPN, CDR2 SVGIG (reference sequence). There are 16 residues in the CDR3. These data also formed part of another study, on human thymus T cells. According to that study: Resections from corrective heart surgery provided thymus tissue.

The TCR was taken from a boy less than two years old with a congenital heart defect. The chain uses TRBV30 and TRBJ2-7, with 8 bases aligning to TRBD2. Sample: thymocytes. The CDR3 DNA sequence: TGTGCCTGGAGTGCCCCGGGGGGGGAGATCTCCTACGAGCAGTACTTC. Translation: CAWSAPGGEISYEQYF.